This note documents a single T cell receptor beta chain sequence. Its antigen is not known. The protocol was immunoSEQ multiplex PCR, while the TCRdb copy is restricted to in-frame clones and leaves out a portion. Found here are roughly 26,000 clones, 70% to 80% of them singletons; the top ten hold 15% to 20%. This record belongs to a study of vaccination effects on CD4 cells after COVID-19. At the level of the study: BNT162b2 vaccine or mRNA-1273 vaccine was given to participants in two doses. There were two convalescent patients who gave samples 16 days and one week before vaccination.

Using viral peptide pools, the ViraFEST assay grew out antigen-specific CD4+ T cells prior to sequencing. When about ten days of culture had elapsed, CD4+ T cells were isolated. Infection dated between March and December 2020, before the Alpha, Beta and Delta variants reached the United States. The culture medium for a few million PBMC per well included around 9 IU/ml IL-2 and about 9.9 ug/ml peptides. On day 3 and again on day 7, half the medium was replaced with IL-2 medium. Deletions cut 6 bases from V and 5 bases from J, with 17 bases between. The CDR3 sequence is 14 residues long. CDR1 is SGHRS and CDR2 is YFSETQ in the germline V gene.

Sample: CD4+ T cells from PBMCs cultured with HCoV-NL63 spike peptides, taken before COVID-19 vaccination. V usage is TRBV5-1 and J usage is TRBJ2-5, with unresolved D. This clonotype was sampled from a human donor who had a prior SARS-CoV-2 infection. Here the CDR3 reads CASTGFGHPETQYF. CDR3 in DNA: TGCGCCAGCACAGGTTTTGGGCATCCGGAGACCCAGTACTTC.